This TCR beta chain was sequenced for a study of molecular identifiers for immune sequencing clone quantification. Preparation methods for the bulk TCR libraries were those previously described, with listed TCR primers. TCRdb fed the PCR reads into MiXCR, producing one record per CDR3 protein. The table lists about 510,000 distinct CDR3 sequences, about a fifth of them singletons. Naive CD8 libraries used roughly 17,000 to 1,000,000 sorted cells and 10%, 30% or 50% RNA. Naive CD8 T cells were FACS-sorted by CD8+CD4-CCR7+CD45RA+ markers. Findings and limits, study-wide: Under 1% of molecules in naive cells, but over 97% of effector molecules, belonged to clones above 20 RNA copies.

This clonotype has at least ten counts. Its antigen is still unknown. The sequenced material came from naive CD8+ T cells from blood, with Jurkat cell RNA spiked in. The subset denotes: FACS-sorted CD8+CD4-CCR7+CD45RA+ naive T cells. The receptor was isolated from a human donor in good health. Some libraries in this study had Jurkat cell RNA spiked in.

This CDR3 reads CASSPRSFEETQYF. For the CDR3, the DNA is TGTGCCAGCTCACCGCGGAGCTTTGAAGAGACCCAGTACTTC. This chain links TRBV18 with TRBJ2-5, with D unclear. V lost 3 bases and J 3 bases, leaving 11 bases between the germline ends. CDR1 is KGHSH, CDR2 LQKENI, per germline. CDR3 size: 14 residues.